The T cell receptor (beta chain) under discussion was sequenced for a study of T-cell reconstitution after alpha-beta-depleted transplantation in children. This sample's TCRbeta library carried unique molecular identifier barcodes. TCRdb ran MiXCR on the PCR reads and lists one entry per CDR3 protein. The sample lists about 500,000 distinct CDR3 sequences, less than 35% seen once, with less than 2.5% in the top ten. The V gene's germline CDR1 is DFQATT and CDR2 SNEGSKA (reference sequence). The ends were cut back, 0 bases at V and 5 bases at J, with 7 bases in the middle. The CDR3 runs 13 residues. The chain is built from TRBV20-1 and TRBJ1-4; D not certain. The receptor comes from a human donor who donated a stem cell graft to a child with aplastic anemia. The specimen comprised PBMCs from the stem cell graft donor, sampled from the stem cell graft. The CDR3 reads CSARDLGNEKLFF. The CDR3 DNA sequence: TGCAGTGCTAGAGATCTAGGGAATGAAAAACTGTTTTTT.